The sequence of this T cell receptor (beta chain) was determined in a study of beta chain features in type 1 diabetes (dated by TCRdb to 2017 to 2018). Background on the whole study: Patients and healthy donors did not differ in mean age, gender distribution, total cell number or subset yield. A total of approximately 100,000,000 sorted cells were examined across all samples, and the number of cells per subset was strongly correlated with RNA yield. Naive and central memory subsets were obtained from all 28 donors, but regulatory and stem cell-like memory subsets were isolated from only 8 patients and 8 healthy donors. The study compared TCRB repertoires of sorted circulating CD4+ T cell subsets between recently diagnosed type 1 diabetes patients and matched healthy donors. Study-level results and caveats: Naive, central memory and regulatory TCRB repertoires appeared to be more similar among patients than among healthy donors. Shorter templates might be favored by PCR, yet because patient and control samples were amplified and corrected together, any such skew would affect both groups equally. Type 1 diabetes patients showed a moderate but significant shortening of TCRB CDR3 length in all four CD4+ subsets. Because the HLA sub-analyses included only small numbers of individuals, any influence of HLA type on TCRB rearrangement was left unresolved. Sequencing cDNA rather than genomic DNA could over-represent highly expressing activated cells, although activation and CD3 levels did not differ between groups. At VDJ recombination sites, type 1 diabetes patients had fewer insertions and more deleted nucleotides, which implies abnormalities in thymic rearrangement.

Ends trimmed: V by 3 bases, J by 6 bases; bases unmatched to a gene: 1. According to the germline V gene, CDR1 reads SGHRS and CDR2 reads YFSETQ. From cysteine to phenylalanine, the CDR3 is 12 amino acids long. The retained sequence is limited to the CDR3, 36 bases, with the frame set at the first base. Each donor gave one peripheral blood draw, averaging approximately 0.12 L, which was collected into heparinised tubes. A BD FACSAria II was used to sort naive, central memory, regulatory and stem cell-like memory CD4+ T cells with a panel that included CD45RO, CCR7, CD25, CD127, CD95 and CD27. Every sorted population had a purity above 95%. PBMCs were isolated right away by Lymphoprep density gradient centrifugation and were stained directly, without culture. Samples were stained and sorted in pairs, with one healthy donor and one patient per experiment, so that batch effects were minimized. The High Capacity cDNA Reverse Transcription Kit was used to reverse transcribe all of the isolated RNA, meaning that expressed TCRB transcripts were what got sequenced. Deep immunoSEQ sequencing was applied to naive, central memory and regulatory T cell samples, giving an average of roughly 3.6 million total reads per sample. Sorted cells were lysed in RLT buffer and RNA was extracted with DNase-treated RNeasy Micro or Mini kits, depending on cell number. To prevent cross-contamination, every cell subset was processed on its own, while patient and healthy donor samples were processed together. Using the immunoSEQ multiplex PCR, TCRB sequences were amplified from cDNA into 87-bp fragments spanning the CDR3 region. The amplicons were sequenced using the Illumina HiSeq platform. Processing in the source paper ran as follows. PCR bias was corrected computationally using synthetic template baselines, and reads within Hamming distance 2 were collapsed, with unmergeable singletons discarded. By aligning reads against IMGT, V, D and J genes, CDR3 length, and insertions or deletions at six rearrangement sites were assigned. Within each subset, clonotype counts were normalized to sorted cell number, after which true diversity and Gini coefficients were computed with the tcR R package. Repertoire sharing was quantified using the overlap coefficient calculated on TCRB nucleotide sequences. Out-of-frame TCRB sequences from naive cells were analyzed to stand in for the pre-selection repertoire. In TCRdb, the immuneACCESS table is reduced to in-frame sequences with V and J assigned. These tables do not hold every clone; where another copy was compared, an unresolved V gene accounts for under half, and the others remain unexplained. The V and J calls and clone size come from that table; D and trimming were worked out from the DNA. The table for this sample lists roughly 730,000 clones; around 15% of them were counted only once. Of the sample, 0.02% to 0.025% falls within the top ten clones.

To note about this clone: The clone's antigen remains unknown. No per-base quality is available; no much larger clone lies one base away.

The sequenced sample consisted of naive CD4+ T cells from blood. This specimen's cell subset or site label, interpreted: true naive CD4+ T cells. This TCR was sampled from a man younger than 30 with type 1 diabetes. The V and J segments used are TRBV5-1 and TRBJ1-2; 8 of the junction bases match TRBD1. The CDR3 region: CASSWDRNGYTF. The nucleotide sequence reads TGCGCCAGCAGCTGGGACAGGAATGGCTACACCTTC.